These 12 T cell receptor beta chains were sequenced from one sample in a study of blood T cells in healthy people across ages. Combining a sample-barcoded 5' primer with a J-beta primer mix, a second PCR ran for 7 to 11 cycles. TCRdb re-derived calls from the 5' RACE reads in MiXCR, one entry per CDR3 protein. Of approximately 850,000 distinct CDR3 sequences listed, roughly 44% are singletons. Sequencing input: blood. Every receptor here comes from a man aged 55 to 69 in good health.

The CDR3 DNA reads TGTGCCAGCACCTCCGGGACAGGGGGCTTCTATGGCTACACCTTC. The encoded protein is CASTSGTGGFYGYTF. The chain employs TRBV7-2 and TRBJ1-2; 12 bases match TRBD1. Germline trimming cut 7 bases from V and 4 bases from J; bases unmatched to any gene: 7. The CDR3 is 15 residues long. Germline V gene lookup returns CDR1 SGHTA and CDR2 FQGNSA.

As DNA, the CDR3 is TGTGCCAGCAGCTTATCAAGCGGGGGGACCGACTCCTACAATGAGCAGTTCTTC. This codes for CASSLSSGGTDSYNEQFF. This chain uses TRBV13 with TRBJ2-1, with 9 nucleotides matching TRBD2. This CDR3 is 18 amino acids long. The germline CDR1 and CDR2 sequences are PRHDT and FYEKMQ (reference sequence). V was clipped by 2 bases and J by 0 bases; unmatched bases: 8.

This clonotype appeared a single time. The genes are TRBV20-1 and TRBJ2-3; D perhaps matches TRBD2 (5 bases). The CDR3 covers 14 residues. Trimming shortened V by 3 bases and J by 6 bases, and 16 bases separated the two germline ends. Germline assignment: CDR1 DFQATT and CDR2 SNEGSKA (reference sequence). The CDR3 protein is CSARAVAGVDTQYF. The CDR3, as DNA: TGCAGTGCTAGGGCGGTTGCGGGCGTGGATACGCAGTATTTT.

The chain employs TRBV28 and TRBJ2-1; D is perhaps TRBD2 (6 bases). The J call could be wrong; TRBJ2-7 is a better fit for the DNA end. The CDR3 contains 13 residues. Germline V CDR1 and CDR2: MDHEN, SYDVKM. In DNA form, the CDR3 reads TGTGCCAGCAGCCGGCTGGACTACAATGAGCAGTACTTC. It codes for CASSRLDYNEQYF.

This clonotype was recorded only once. This may arise from a read error, as a much more abundant clone is one base away. The chain carries TRBV3-1 and TRBJ2-4; D possibly uses TRBD1 or TRBD2 (6 bases each). With the DNA end fitting TRBJ2-7 better, the J assignment may be wrong. The CDR3 is made up of 15 amino acids. The V gene's germline CDR1 is LGHDT and CDR2 YNNKEL (reference sequence). In DNA, the CDR3 is TGTGCCAGCAGCTCCCGTGGGGGGCCAACCTGCGAGCAGTACTTC. Translation gives CASSSRGGPTCEQYF.

This chain joins TRBV6-5 and TRBJ1-2; D unclear. V lost 2 bases and J lost 8, with 15 bases in between. From germline, CDR1 is MNHEY and CDR2 SVGAGI. The CDR3 loop spans 14 amino acids. This chain's CDR3 is CASSYERALDGYTF. CDR3 coding DNA: TGTGCCAGCAGTTACGAGCGCGCCTTGGACGGCTACACCTTC.

The V call is TRBV20-1, the J call TRBJ1-1, with 10 bases identical to TRBD1. This CDR3 is 14 amino acids long. Trimming at V came to 5 bases and at J to 5 bases, leaving 8 bases not matched to a gene. Looked up from germline, CDR1 is DFQATT and CDR2 is SNEGSKA (reference sequence). This CDR3 reads CSAGPWDRGTEAFF. The CDR3 DNA sequence: TGCAGTGCTGGTCCATGGGACAGGGGTACTGAAGCTTTCTTT.

This clonotype was counted only a few times. This chain connects TRBV7-2 to TRBJ2-7; D possibly corresponds to TRBD1 (5 bases). Trimming removed 4 bases from V and 3 bases from J, with 10 bases in between. Germline assignment: CDR1 SGHTA and CDR2 FQGNSA. CDR3 size: 13 residues. The CDR3 DNA reads TGTGCCAGCAGCTGGACACAGAACTACGAGCAGTACTTC. The encoded protein is CASSWTQNYEQYF.

This clonotype was recorded at least ten times. This chain uses TRBV7-2 with TRBJ2-4, with unresolved D. In germline, CDR1 is SGHTA, CDR2 FQGNSA. The length of the CDR3 is 14 residues. Trimming pared 1 base from V and 8 bases from J, leaving 12 bases between. The chain's CDR3 is CASSLVSAVDIQYF. The CDR3 region has the DNA TGTGCCAGCAGCTTAGTGTCTGCAGTGGACATTCAGTACTTC.

This clonotype was detected a few times. The chain is built from TRBV29-1 and TRBJ1-4; D is possibly TRBD1 (6 bases). The CDR3 has 12 residues. Per germline, CDR1 SQVTM and CDR2 ANQGSEA. The V end was cut by 4 bases, the J end by 8 bases, with 11 bases between. CDR3 protein: CSVGGAEEKLFF. CDR3 coding DNA: TGCAGCGTTGGGGGGGCAGAAGAAAAACTGTTTTTT.

This clonotype has more than one count but fewer than ten. The chain is built from TRBV4-3 and TRBJ2-7, with D perhaps given as TRBD1 or TRBD2 (7 bases each). The V end was cut by 1 base, the J end by 4 bases, with 14 bases between. Germline CDR1 reads LGHNA; CDR2 reads YSLEER. The CDR3 has 15 amino acids. The CDR3 region is CASSQGTGEGYEQYF. Written as DNA, the CDR3 is TGCGCCAGCAGCCAAGGCACAGGGGAGGGATACGAGCAGTACTTC.

The sample holds a few counts of this clonotype. The chain couples TRBV27 to TRBJ1-2; 8 bases are shared with TRBD1. Per germline, CDR1 MNHEY and CDR2 SMNVEV (reference sequence). After removal of 5 bases from V and 0 bases from J, the junction contained 17 bases not matched to a gene. The CDR3 length is 19 residues. CDR3 in amino acids: CASSLRQGKDLTTNYGYTF. CDR3 nucleotide sequence: TGTGCCAGCAGTCTTAGACAGGGGAAGGATTTAACGACTAACTATGGCTACACCTTC.